The 2 T cell receptor beta chains below were found in one sample sequenced in a study of shared clonotypes between healthy human individuals. Profiling relied on immunoSEQ multiplex PCR, and the TCRdb table lists in-frame clones only, not all of them. Of over a million clones listed, approximately 68% are singletons. The sequenced sample was memory CD4+ T cells sorted from blood. Subset denoted: CD45RA-negative fraction. These receptors were obtained from a young man in good health.

The chain recombines TRBV6-1 with TRBJ1-5, with 7 bases lining up with TRBD1. Germline V gives CDR1 MNHNS, CDR2 SASEGT. This CDR3 has 13 amino acids. Unmatched junction bases numbered 5, after V lost 7 bases and J lost 5 bases. In nucleotides, the CDR3 is TGTGCCAGCACAGACAGGGCCCATCAGCCCCAGCATTTT. This sequence encodes CASTDRAHQPQHF.

This clone was recorded once. The genes are TRBV7-9 and TRBJ2-1; D is unclear. Trimming left V 2 bases short and J 8 bases short, with 10 bases between. The length of the CDR3 is 13 residues. CDR1 is SEHNR, CDR2 FQNEAQ, per germline (reference sequence). DNA for the CDR3: TGTGCCAGCAGCTTATCGGGTGTGGATGAGCAGTTCTTC. It translates to CASSLSGVDEQFF.